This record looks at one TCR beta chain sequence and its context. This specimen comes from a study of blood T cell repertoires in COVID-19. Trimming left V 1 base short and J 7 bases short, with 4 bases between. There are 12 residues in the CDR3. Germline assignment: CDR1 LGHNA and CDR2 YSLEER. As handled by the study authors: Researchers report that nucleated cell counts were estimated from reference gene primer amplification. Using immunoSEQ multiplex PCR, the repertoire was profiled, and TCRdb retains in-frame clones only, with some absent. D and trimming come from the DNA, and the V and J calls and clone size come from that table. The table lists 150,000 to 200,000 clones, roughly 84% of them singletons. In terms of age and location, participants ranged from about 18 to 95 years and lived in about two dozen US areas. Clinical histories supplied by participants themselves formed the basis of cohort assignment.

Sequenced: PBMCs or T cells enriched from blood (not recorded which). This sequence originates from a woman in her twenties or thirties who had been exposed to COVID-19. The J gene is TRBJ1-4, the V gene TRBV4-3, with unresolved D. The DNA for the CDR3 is TGCGCCAGCAGCCAAGCGGGTGAAAAACTGTTTTTT. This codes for CASSQAGEKLFF.